This T cell receptor (beta chain) was retrieved from a study of response to subunit inactivated influenza vaccine. TCRdb independently ran MiXCR on the RT-PCR reads; one entry per CDR3 protein. Altogether more than 600,000 distinct CDR3 sequences are present, less than 20% being singletons, with the ten largest covering about a tenth. Germline CDR1 is SNHLY and CDR2 is FYNNEI. V gave up 5 bases and J gave up 4 bases; unmatched junction bases: 6. The CDR3 spans 16 residues. Sequencing was performed on PBMCs from blood, taken more than 4 days after vaccination. The receptor comes from a man aged 50 to 59 who received an inactivated influenza vaccine. V gene TRBV2 combines with J gene TRBJ2-2, with TRBD2 identical over 11 bases. DNA of the CDR3: TGTGCCAGCAGTTTCACTAGCGGGAGTATCACCGGGGAGCTGTTTTTT. Translated: CASSFTSGSITGELFF.